This TCR beta chain emerged from a study of shared clonotypes between healthy human individuals. Study-wide context: A donor's plate count was three for CD4 naive and three for CD4 memory; CD8 naive had two and CD8 memory one.

The CDR3 has 14 residues. V was shortened by 0 bases and J by 8 bases, with 13 bases between the two germline ends. Looked up from germline, CDR1 is ENHRY and CDR2 is SYGVKD. Those who donated were healthy HIV-negative adults, with no recent acute infections or vaccinations reported. Measured with immunoSEQ multiplex PCR; TCRdb has only the in-frame clones, and not every one. The sample has millions of clones, 85% to 95% seen once; the top ten hold 0.13%. The chain is built from TRBV10-3 and TRBJ1-2, with a weak D call TRBD1 (5 bases). The sequence came from a man aged 18 to 29 in good health. The sample was naive CD4+ T cells sorted from blood. The subset is: CD45RA+ positively selected. This chain's CDR3 is CAISESGTERGYTF. In DNA form, the CDR3 reads TGTGCCATCAGTGAGTCTGGGACCGAGAGGGGCTACACCTTC.